Following are 4 T cell receptor beta chains from one sample sequenced in a study of cytomegalovirus exposure and HLA in healthy donors. Vbeta (60) and Jbeta (13) primers were used in the PCR. Sequencing was performed with immunoSEQ multiplex PCR; in TCRdb, only in-frame clones are kept and a portion is missing. The sample lists about 190,000 clones, 60% to 80% occurring once. What was sequenced was PBMCs. These receptors all come from a woman in her twenties or thirties in good health and CMV-seropositive.

The J gene is TRBJ2-1, the V gene TRBV19; maybe TRBD2 (5 bases). The CDR3 spans 16 residues. Trimming cost V 6 bases and J 5 bases, with 20 bases left between them. Germline V gene data show CDR1 as LNHDA and CDR2 as SQIVND (reference sequence). The CDR3 loop reads CASRAPLAGRNNEQFF. DNA of the CDR3: TGTGCCAGTAGGGCCCCTCTAGCAGGTAGGAACAATGAGCAGTTCTTC.

J is TRBJ2-1 and V is TRBV27; 8 nucleotides line up with TRBD2. The CDR3 loop spans 15 amino acids. V was pared by 6 bases and J by 8 bases, with 12 bases of the junction left unmatched. Germline V gives CDR1 MNHEY, CDR2 SMNVEV (reference sequence). CDR3 nucleotide sequence: TGTGCCAGCAGCCCTGGTCCGGGACTAGGGGATGAGCAGTTCTTC. Translated: CASSPGPGLGDEQFF.

The chain joins TRBV11-3 to TRBJ2-2, with 7 bases identical to TRBD2. With V trimmed by 6 bases and J by 1 base, 11 bases remained unmatched. The CDR3 length is 17 residues. Germline CDR1 SGHNT, CDR2 YENEEA. For the CDR3, the DNA is TGTGCCAGCAGTCCCTGGGGTGCGGGAGAGAACACCGGGGAGCTGTTTTTT. Translation gives CASSPWGAGENTGELFF.

The chain links TRBV10-1 to TRBJ1-5, with D possibly being TRBD1 (6 bases). There are 14 residues in the CDR3. The V gene's germline CDR1 is WNHNN and CDR2 SYGVQD (reference sequence). V was clipped by 2 bases and J by 7 bases, with 12 bases between them. CDR3 loop: CASSEGGRGQPQHF. CDR3 DNA sequence: TGCGCCAGCAGTGAGGGGGGGCGGGGGCAGCCCCAGCATTTT.